This is a list of T cell receptor beta chains from one sample in a study of CD8+ T cells in alopecia areata. The method was immunoSEQ multiplex PCR; TCRdb's version includes in-frame clones alone and lacks a portion of them. The data contain more than 150,000 clones, 45% to 65% of them singletons. The sample consisted of CD4+ T cells sorted from blood, taken at week 4, from a patient treated with tofacitinib. The source of these receptors is a human donor with alopecia areata. Both conserved end residues are trimmed from each CDR3. The D gene is left open where the match is weak. Size is omitted from some rows. Given values are once, few, many or a class for expanded clones.

>-|-|TRBJ2-1|TRBV7-9
ASSPGGGGSYNEQF
>-|TRBD1|TRBJ1-1|TRBV5-1
ASSMTGQNTEAF
>once|-|TRBJ1-2|TRBV14
ASSQGGTVRNYGYT
>few|-|TRBJ1-4|TRBV29-1
SGTGPKIEKLF
>few|TRBD1|TRBJ1-1|TRBV5-1
ASSRGTAATEAF
>-|TRBD2|TRBJ2-1|TRBV14
ASSQVLAKSYNEQF
>-|TRBD1|TRBJ2-5|TRBV29-1
SVEEGTGGGETQY
>few|-|TRBJ2-7|TRBV30
AWSSHYEQY
>-|-|TRBJ1-6|TRBV2
ASSVGNSPLH
>once|-|TRBJ2-7|TRBV5-1
ASSLLPDGEQY
>few|-|TRBJ2-7|TRBV29-1
SVDRGRGEQY
>once|TRBD1|TRBJ2-1|TRBV5-1
ASSAGQGAIGEQF
>few|-|TRBJ1-1|TRBV7-2
ASSYGGTEAF
>-|-|TRBJ2-5|TRBV29-1
SVVQTQETQY
>few|TRBD1|TRBJ1-4|TRBV4-2
ASSPGGPTNEKLF
>-|-|TRBJ1-4|TRBV29-1
SVQMNEKLF
>-|-|TRBJ2-5|TRBV28
ASSLGHQETQY
>few|TRBD1|TRBJ2-1|TRBV7-9
ASRTGAYNEQF